One sample yielded the 11 T cell receptor beta chains listed below, sequenced in a study of CD8 T cells in Susac syndrome. Random hexamers were used to reverse transcribe an amount of roughly 0.45 to 1 ug RNA. From the immunoSEQ multiplex PCR reads, TCRdb called clonotypes with MiXCR, one entry per CDR3 protein. Among some 100,000 distinct CDR3 sequences listed, around 90% were seen once. Sequences were obtained from CD8+ T cells from PBMCs. The receptor set was obtained from a human donor in good health.

This chain links TRBV2 with TRBJ1-2; D is ambiguous. The germline CDR1 and CDR2 sequences are SNHLY and FYNNEI. The CDR3 has 15 amino acids. V was cut by 8 bases and J by 2 bases, with 18 bases left in between. The DNA for the CDR3 is TGTGCCAGCGCCACCCCGGGCCTCGGAAACTATGGCTACACCTTC. It yields the protein CASATPGLGNYGYTF.

This clonotype has only a few counts. The V and J genes are TRBV7-8 and TRBJ2-5; 7 bases are a match to TRBD1. Trimming took 3 bases from V and 2 from J; bases not matched to a gene: 3. CDR3 length: 14 amino acids. Germline V CDR1 and CDR2: SGHVS, FQNEAQ. CDR3 in DNA: TGTGCCAGCAGCTTTGGGACAGCACAAGAGACCCAGTACTTC. Residues: CASSFGTAQETQYF.

This sequence joins TRBV7-8 and TRBJ2-1, with 11 bases matching TRBD2. CDR1 and CDR2 (germline): SGHVS, FQNEAQ. The CDR3 consists of 16 residues. The trim removed 7 bases at V and 4 bases at J, leaving 9 bases unmatched. The CDR3 sequence is CASNVGTSGGYNEQFF. The CDR3 nucleotides are TGTGCCAGCAACGTGGGTACTAGCGGGGGATACAATGAGCAGTTCTTC.

The chain uses TRBV7-2 and TRBJ1-2; 9 bases are shared with TRBD1. The CDR3 consists of 15 residues. Trimming removed 1 base from V and 2 bases from J; junction bases left unmatched: 2. Germline values: CDR1 SGHTA, CDR2 FQGNSA. The CDR3 DNA follows: TGTGCCAGCAGCTTAGAGACAGGGGGGAACTATGGCTACACCTTC. Protein sequence: CASSLETGGNYGYTF.

The rearrangement joins TRBV3-1 to TRBJ2-3; TRBD2 might be the D (6 bases). Trimming took off 4 bases at V and 5 bases at J, with 10 bases between the two ends. Germline V gives CDR1 LGHDT, CDR2 YNNKEL (reference sequence). The CDR3 is made up of 13 amino acids. The CDR3 reads CASSRGERDTQYF. Here the CDR3 DNA reads TGTGCCAGCAGCCGCGGGGAGAGAGATACGCAGTATTTT.

The genes are TRBV29-1 and TRBJ1-2; TRBD1 might be the D (6 bases). Germline V CDR1 and CDR2: SQVTM, ANQGSEA. The CDR3 has 13 residues. V gave up 5 bases and J gave up 1 base, with 11 bases separating them. Here the CDR3 DNA reads TGCAGCGTTCCGGACAGCATTAACTATGGCTACACCTTC. Amino acids: CSVPDSINYGYTF.

The gene calls are TRBV6-1 and TRBJ2-1; TRBD2 aligns across 15 bases. The length of the CDR3 is 16 residues. V shed 6 bases, J shed 8 bases, and the junction held 8 bases outside the gene matches. Per germline, CDR1 MNHNS and CDR2 SASEGT. The DNA of the CDR3 is TGTGCCAGCAGCCGGACTAGCGGGAGGGCCCGGGATGAGCAGTTCTTC. It codes for CASSRTSGRARDEQFF.

The chain has TRBV12-3 or TRBV12-4 and TRBJ2-5, with D possibly TRBD2 on 7 matching bases. V gave up 1 base and J gave up 1 base, with 10 bases separating them. The CDR3 runs to 15 residues. CDR3: CASSLDGGLQETQYF. The DNA of the CDR3 is TGTGCCAGCAGTTTAGACGGGGGGCTCCAAGAGACCCAGTACTTC.

CDR3 loop: CASSFGQANYGYTF. CDR3 coding DNA: TGTGCCAGCAGCTTTGGCCAGGCTAACTATGGCTACACCTTC. The rearrangement joins TRBV7-2 to TRBJ1-2; D remains ambiguous. This CDR3 contains 14 residues. Germline CDR1 and CDR2: SGHTA and FQGNSA. The V end was cut by 3 bases, the J end by 0 bases, with 8 bases between.

The sample holds one count of this clonotype. This rearrangement joins TRBV29-1 to TRBJ2-7; D is perhaps TRBD2 (5 bases). The length of the CDR3 is 13 residues. Looked up from germline, CDR1 is SQVTM and CDR2 is ANQGSEA. Trimming stripped 1 base from V and 4 bases from J, with 11 bases between. CDR3 sequence reads: CSVEGRTDYEQYF. CDR3 bases: TGCAGCGTTGAAGGCCGGACTGATTACGAGCAGTACTTC.

The chain joins TRBV14 to TRBJ1-4, with 9 bases lining up with TRBD1. Trimming removed 9 bases from V and 2 bases from J; junction bases left unmatched: 1. Germline CDR1 reads SGHDN; CDR2 reads FVKESK. The CDR3 loop spans 13 amino acids. This CDR3 reads CASGQGTNEKLFF. The CDR3 nucleotides are TGTGCCAGTGGACAGGGGACTAATGAAAAACTGTTTTTT.